Below are 25 T cell receptor beta chains sequenced from a single sample in a study of T cell changes during pregnancy in multiple sclerosis. The assay was immunoSEQ multiplex PCR, and TCRdb's table has in-frame clones only and misses some. This sample has about 20,000 clones; approximately 91% occur once, and the top ten carry roughly a fifth. This material consisted of CD8+ T cells from peripheral blood mononuclear cells, taken after pregnancy. Receptors originate from a female donor in good health, enrolled as a control in a pregnancy study.

The genes are TRBV6-5 and TRBJ2-3, with D maybe TRBD2 (6 bases). Germline CDR1 MNHEY, CDR2 SVGAGI. This CDR3 region has 16 residues. Trimming shortened V by 4 bases and J by 4 bases, and 18 bases separated the two germline ends. The CDR3 here is CASSSPRTREADTQYF. CDR3 nucleotides: TGTGCCAGCAGTTCCCCCCGCACTAGGGAGGCAGATACGCAGTATTTT.

V and J are TRBV7-9 and TRBJ2-7; D perhaps matches TRBD1 (6 bases). The CDR3 length is 11 residues. V was shortened by 4 bases and J by 6 bases, with 7 bases between the two germline ends. Germline lookup yields CDR1 SEHNR and CDR2 FQNEAQ (reference sequence). In nucleotides, the CDR3 is TGTGCCAGCAGCTGGGGGCTCGAGCAGTACTTC. Protein sequence: CASSWGLEQYF. Looking up the rest from reference TRBV7-9 and TRBJ2-7 gives the full variable domain: DTGVSQNPRHKITKRGQNVTFRCDPISEHNRLYWYRQTLGQGPEFLTYFQNEAQLEKSRLLSDRFSAERPKGSFSTLEIQRTEQGDSAMYLCASSWGLEQYFGPGTRLTVT.

The chain carries TRBV27 and TRBJ1-2; 9 positions match TRBD1. The J segment lost 4 bases and the V segment lost 5 bases, leaving 8 bases of the junction unmatched. The CDR3 has 15 residues. The V gene's germline CDR1 is MNHEY and CDR2 SMNVEV (reference sequence). CDR3 coding DNA: TGTGCCAGCAGTCTGGATGGGACAGGGATCTATGGCTACACCTTC. Its translation is CASSLDGTGIYGYTF.

The rearrangement uses TRBV7-9 and TRBJ2-7; a possible D gene is TRBD1 (6 bases). The CDR3 contains 14 residues. The ends were cut back, 0 bases at V and 3 bases at J, with 9 bases in the middle. Germline V gene sequence: CDR1 SEHNR, CDR2 FQNEAQ (reference sequence). DNA of the CDR3: TGTGCCAGCAGCTTAGCCCAGGGGTTCTACGAGCAGTACTTC. Amino acids: CASSLAQGFYEQYF.

The gene calls are TRBV7-9 and TRBJ2-3; TRBD1 aligns across 9 bases. CDR3 length: 15 amino acids. Trimming cost V 1 base and J 2 bases; bases outside gene matches: 1. Germline assignment: CDR1 SEHNR and CDR2 FQNEAQ (reference sequence). CDR3 coding DNA: TGTGCCAGCAGCTTAGGGACAGGGGTCACAGATACGCAGTATTTT. This sequence encodes CASSLGTGVTDTQYF. Full variable domain (outside the CDR3, taken from reference TRBV7-9 and TRBJ2-3): DTGVSQNPRHKITKRGQNVTFRCDPISEHNRLYWYRQTLGQGPEFLTYFQNEAQLEKSRLLSDRFSAERPKGSFSTLEIQRTEQGDSAMYLCASSLGTGVTDTQYFGPGTRLTVL.

The rearrangement joins TRBV5-1 to TRBJ2-7; D possibly corresponds to TRBD1 (6 bases). Germline V gene data show CDR1 as SGHRS and CDR2 as YFSETQ. The V gene lost 4 bases and the J gene lost 2 bases, with 19 bases spanning the gap. The CDR3 totals 16 residues. CDR3 DNA sequence: TGCGCCAGCAGCCCCGACGCAGGGGCCCTAGCCTACGAGCAGTACTTC. This sequence encodes CASSPDAGALAYEQYF.

The chain has TRBV10-2 and TRBJ2-1; 7 bases fit TRBD1. V lost 1 base and J lost 5; bases outside the gene matches: 5. Per germline, CDR1 WSHSY and CDR2 SAAADI. This CDR3 has 15 residues. CDR3 coding DNA: TGCGCCAGCAGTGAGTTGGGACAGAAGGACAATGAGCAGTTCTTC. Translated, it gives CASSELGQKDNEQFF.

The chain links TRBV30 to TRBJ1-1; TRBD1 is a possible D gene (6 bases). The germline V gene encodes CDR1 GTSNPN and CDR2 SVGIG (reference sequence). V gave up 3 bases and J gave up 0 bases, with 11 bases separating them. The CDR3 contains 14 residues. The CDR3 here is CAWSETGLNTEAFF. The CDR3 bases are TGTGCCTGGAGCGAAACAGGGTTGAACACTGAAGCTTTCTTT.

The chain's CDR3 is CASSLRTDSPQRAFF. CDR3 nucleotide sequence: TGCGCCAGCAGCTTACGGACAGACTCCCCGCAGAGAGCTTTCTTT. The chain combines TRBV5-1 with TRBJ1-1; maybe TRBD1 (6 bases). CDR3 length equals 15 residues. Germline-derived CDR1 and CDR2 are SGHRS and YFSETQ. The V gene lost 2 bases and the J gene lost 10 bases, with 21 bases spanning the gap.

V and J are TRBV10-1 and TRBJ1-5; D gene ambiguous. This CDR3 is 17 amino acids long. The V and J ends lost 5 bases and 0 bases respectively, with 17 bases between them. Germline V gives CDR1 WNHNN, CDR2 SYGVQD (reference sequence). CDR3 sequence: CASSLLTPRGSNQPQHF. The CDR3 region has the DNA TGCGCCAGCAGTTTATTAACCCCAAGAGGTAGCAATCAGCCCCAGCATTTT.

The chain links TRBV27 to TRBJ1-1; tentative D call: TRBD1 (6 bases). V lost 10 bases and J 0 bases, leaving 12 bases between the germline ends. The CDR3 length is 13 residues. Germline CDR1 reads MNHEY; CDR2 reads SMNVEV (reference sequence). For the CDR3, the DNA is TGTGCCACCTCCCGACAGGTGAACACTGAAGCTTTCTTT. Translation gives CATSRQVNTEAFF.

The chain couples TRBV5-1 to TRBJ2-7; 10 bases align to TRBD1. The J segment lost 2 bases and the V segment lost 4 bases, leaving 6 bases of the junction unmatched. The CDR3 is 15 amino acids. Germline V gene data show CDR1 as SGHRS and CDR2 as YFSETQ. In nucleotides, the CDR3 is TGCGCCAGCAGCGGAGAGGGACAGGGGCCCTACGAGCAGTACTTC. It specifies CASSGEGQGPYEQYF.

The chain combines TRBV7-9 with TRBJ2-7, with 10 bases identical to TRBD2. V lost 5 bases and J lost 2; bases outside the gene matches: 9. The CDR3 runs to 16 residues. Germline CDR1 is SEHNR and CDR2 is FQNEAQ (reference sequence). The CDR3 sequence: CASSDTGLAATYEQYF. The CDR3 DNA reads TGTGCCAGCAGCGACACTGGACTAGCGGCAACCTACGAGCAGTACTTC. The full variable domain, rest sourced from reference TRBV7-9 and TRBJ2-7, is DTGVSQNPRHKITKRGQNVTFRCDPISEHNRLYWYRQTLGQGPEFLTYFQNEAQLEKSRLLSDRFSAERPKGSFSTLEIQRTEQGDSAMYLCASSDTGLAATYEQYFGPGTRLTVT.

This clone is labeled as medium-sized. The chain recombines TRBV28 with TRBJ1-6; D unclear. The CDR3 spans 12 residues. Germline CDR1 and CDR2: MDHEN and SYDVKM. V was shortened by 7 bases and J by 13 bases, with 14 bases between the two germline ends. The CDR3 DNA sequence: TGTGCCAGCACGGCACCCCGAGGTCCCCTCCACTTT. Its protein is CASTAPRGPLHF. The full variable domain, with the rest looked up from reference TRBV28 and TRBJ1-6, is DVKVTQSSRYLVKRTGEKVFLECVQDMDHENMFWYRQDPGLGLRLIYFSYDVKMKEKGDIPEGYSVSREKKERFSLILESASTNQTSMYLCASTAPRGPLHFGNGTRLTVT.

The chain uses TRBV20-1 and TRBJ2-7; maybe TRBD2 (6 bases). Germline values: CDR1 DFQATT, CDR2 SNEGSKA (reference sequence). With 5 bases removed from V and 6 bases from J, the gap between germline ends came to 11 bases. The length of the CDR3 is 11 residues. The CDR3 nucleotides read TGCAGTGCTCTTCACGGGGGCGAGCAGTACTTC. Its protein is CSALHGGEQYF.

This chain joins TRBV11-2 and TRBJ1-4; TRBD1 agrees at 12 bases. CDR1 SGHAT and CDR2 FQNNGV come from the germline V gene. V was clipped by 3 bases and J by 8 bases; unmatched bases: 7. The CDR3 extends over 16 amino acids. The CDR3 coding sequence is TGTGCCAGCAGCTTCCCGGCCGGGACAGGGGGCGAAAAACTGTTTTTT. This translates into CASSFPAGTGGEKLFF. Supplemented by reference TRBV11-2 and TRBJ1-4, the full variable domain reads EAGVAQSPRYKIIEKRQSVAFWCNPISGHATLYWYQQILGQGPKLLIQFQNNGVVDDSQLPKDRFSAERLKGVDSTLKIQPAKLEDSAVYLCASSFPAGTGGEKLFFGSGTQLSVL.

The chain uses TRBV27 and TRBJ2-3; the match to TRBD2 covers 7 bases. The CDR3 extends over 16 amino acids. Germline lookup yields CDR1 MNHEY and CDR2 SMNVEV (reference sequence). V was clipped by 6 bases and J by 0 bases; unmatched bases: 9. The CDR3 sequence: CASRDGAGLSTDTQYF. The CDR3 coding sequence is TGTGCCAGCAGAGATGGAGCGGGATTAAGCACAGATACGCAGTATTTT.

Only one count was recorded for this clone. The rearrangement links TRBV19 to TRBJ2-7; D remains ambiguous. This CDR3 comprises 12 residues. CDR1 is LNHDA and CDR2 is SQIVND in the germline V gene (reference sequence). V was cut by 1 base and J by 3 bases, with 4 bases left in between. The CDR3 region is CASSIAGYEQYF. CDR3 in DNA: TGTGCCAGTAGTATAGCAGGCTACGAGCAGTACTTC.

The V gene is TRBV12-5, the J gene TRBJ1-2; a possible D gene is TRBD1 (5 bases). This CDR3 spans 15 amino acids. V lost 0 bases and J 5 bases, leaving 13 bases between the germline ends. Per the germline V gene, CDR1 is LGHNT and CDR2 is FRNRAP. CDR3 in amino acids: CASGLVPAGEYGYTF. CDR3 DNA: TGTGCTAGTGGTTTGGTCCCCGCGGGGGAATATGGCTACACCTTC.

This rearrangement joins TRBV9 to TRBJ1-5; tentative D call: TRBD1 (5 bases). Germline V CDR1 and CDR2: SGDLS, YYNGEE. The CDR3 spans 13 residues. Trimming removed 3 bases at V and 2 bases at J, with 6 bases between. DNA of the CDR3: TGTGCCAGCAGCGAAGGGGGCAATCAGCCCCAGCATTTT. It specifies CASSEGGNQPQHF.

V usage is TRBV7-8 and J usage is TRBJ2-5; TRBD2 matches at 8 bases. The CDR3 loop spans 14 amino acids. Germline V CDR1 and CDR2: SGHVS, FQNEAQ. V gave up 0 bases and J gave up 5 bases; unmatched junction bases: 2. The CDR3 DNA reads as TGTGCCAGCAGCTTAGCCCCGGGAGGGGAGACCCAGTACTTC. Translated: CASSLAPGGETQYF.

The chain is built from TRBV10-3 and TRBJ2-7, with D possibly being TRBD2 (6 bases). V was trimmed by 6 bases and J by 4 bases, leaving 16 bases between them. The CDR3 totals 14 residues. In germline, CDR1 is ENHRY, CDR2 SYGVKD. CDR3 DNA: TGTGCCATCAGCGCCGGGACTTGGGCGTACGAGCAGTACTTC. Protein product: CAISAGTWAYEQYF.

This clone showed up just a few times. The chain uses TRBV13 and TRBJ1-1; 7 bases map to TRBD1. V shed 4 bases and J 8 bases; nucleotides not matched to a gene: 10. This CDR3 is 14 amino acids long. The germline gives CDR1 PRHDT, CDR2 FYEKMQ (reference sequence). The CDR3 DNA follows: TGTGCCAGCAGCTGGGGCAGGGGGAAATCAGAAGCTTTCTTT. This codes for CASSWGRGKSEAFF. Based on the CDR3 plus reference TRBV13 and TRBJ1-1, the full variable domain is AAGVIQSPRHLIKEKRETATLKCYPIPRHDTVYWYQQGPGQDPQFLISFYEKMQSDKGSIPDRFSAQQFSDYHSELNMSSLELGDSALYFCASSWGRGKSEAFFGQGTRLTVV.

This sequence joins TRBV4-2 and TRBJ2-7; D may be TRBD2 (6 bases). Per germline, CDR1 LGHNA and CDR2 YNFKEQ. This CDR3 contains 16 residues. Trimming removed 0 bases from V and 5 bases from J, with 17 bases in between. The CDR3 loop is CASSQDPGSPSHEQYF. The CDR3 DNA is TGTGCCAGCAGCCAAGACCCCGGGAGTCCCTCACACGAGCAGTACTTC.

This clone appeared a single time. CDR3 sequence: CASSFVLAGGDEQFF. The CDR3 DNA reads as TGCGCCAGCAGCTTTGTCCTAGCGGGAGGGGATGAGCAGTTCTTC. The chain combines TRBV5-1 with TRBJ2-1; 12 bases are a match to TRBD2. Looked up from germline, CDR1 is SGHRS and CDR2 is YFSETQ. With V trimmed by 2 bases and J by 8 bases, 5 bases remained unmatched. The CDR3 totals 15 residues.